These 9 T cell receptor beta chains came from one sample sequenced in a study of technical replicates of blood from a handful of donors. The method was immunoSEQ multiplex PCR; TCRdb's version includes in-frame clones alone and lacks a portion of them. The sample holds 45,000 to 50,000 clones; about 90% are singletons and the top ten take 3.9%. The sequenced sample consisted of PBMCs. Receptors were obtained from a human donor in good health. Some clones in this sample may be carry-over from other donors' samples.

This clone is large. The chain is built from TRBV7-2 and TRBJ2-3; tentative D call: TRBD2 (6 bases). V lost 2 bases to trimming and J lost 3 bases, with 12 bases between them. This CDR3 comprises 15 residues. The germline gives CDR1 SGHTA, CDR2 FQGNSA. DNA for the CDR3: TGTGCCAGCAGCTTATGGGGCGGGATAACAGATACGCAGTATTTT. Translated, it gives CASSLWGGITDTQYF.

The chain recombines TRBV2 with TRBJ1-4; D unresolved. The CDR3 runs 15 residues. Germline CDR1 is SNHLY and CDR2 is FYNNEI. Trimming shortened V by 2 bases and J by 0 bases, and 7 bases separated the two germline ends. The CDR3: CASSEFLATNEKLFF. The DNA for the CDR3 is TGTGCCAGCAGTGAATTTCTCGCAACTAATGAAAAACTGTTTTTT.

The chain has TRBV18 and TRBJ2-3; TRBD1 agrees at 8 bases. Trimming removed 4 bases from V and 4 bases from J; junction bases left unmatched: 4. CDR1 is KGHSH and CDR2 is LQKENI in the germline V gene. The CDR3 spans 14 residues. CDR3 in amino acids: CASSQQGVADTQYF. The CDR3 DNA reads TGTGCCAGCTCACAACAGGGGGTAGCAGATACGCAGTATTTT.

The chain uses TRBV9 and TRBJ2-7, with a tentative D call TRBD1 (5 bases). V dropped 0 bases and J dropped 1 base, with 8 bases sitting between them. Germline V gives CDR1 SGDLS, CDR2 YYNGEE. CDR3 length equals 14 residues. CDR3 amino acids: CASSVAAGSYEQYF. As DNA, the CDR3 is TGTGCCAGCAGCGTAGCCGCAGGGTCCTACGAGCAGTACTTC.

V gene TRBV4-1 combines with J gene TRBJ1-2, with 7 bases that match TRBD1. The length of the CDR3 is 15 residues. Germline values: CDR1 MGHRA, CDR2 YSYEKL. V dropped 4 bases and J dropped 2; count of bases not matched to a gene: 7. For the CDR3, the DNA is TGCGCCAGCAGCCCCCGGCAGGGGGAGAACTATGGCTACACCTTC. This encodes CASSPRQGENYGYTF.

This rearrangement joins TRBV9 to TRBJ2-1, with 11 bases fitting TRBD2. Germline lookup yields CDR1 SGDLS and CDR2 YYNGEE. The trim removed 4 bases at V and 9 bases at J, leaving 9 bases unmatched. CDR3 length equals 15 residues. The CDR3 coding sequence is TGTGCCAGCAGCCCGGGACTAGCGGCCCAGAGTGAGCAGTTCTTC. Its protein is CASSPGLAAQSEQFF.

This clone was counted a few times. The chain uses TRBV5-4 and TRBJ2-7; the match to TRBD2 covers 7 bases. Germline lookup yields CDR1 SGHNT and CDR2 YYREEE (reference sequence). The CDR3 extends over 15 amino acids. The junction had 14 bases not matched to a gene; V was cut back by 5 bases and J by 6 bases. The CDR3, as DNA: TGTGCCAGCAGTCATGGGACTAAGGGAGGCTTCGAGCAGTACTTC. Translated, it gives CASSHGTKGGFEQYF.

This chain uses TRBV6-5 with TRBJ2-5, with D tentatively TRBD1 (6 bases). Germline CDR1 and CDR2: MNHEY and SVGAGI. Between the trimmed V and J ends, which lost 2 bases and 5 bases, there was a span of 18 bases. The CDR3 covers 16 residues. The CDR3 here is CASSYQSQGGAETQYF. As DNA, the CDR3 is TGTGCCAGCAGTTACCAGTCACAGGGTGGGGCGGAGACCCAGTACTTC.

This chain uses TRBV5-4 with TRBJ2-1, with D maybe TRBD2 (5 bases). The germline CDR1 and CDR2 sequences are SGHNT and YYREEE (reference sequence). Trimming cost V 4 bases and J 6 bases, with 17 bases left between them. This CDR3 is 15 amino acids long. The CDR3 loop is CASSPPPPGINEQFF. The DNA for the CDR3 is TGTGCCAGCAGCCCCCCCCCTCCGGGGATCAATGAGCAGTTCTTC.